The following is a T cell receptor (beta chain) sequence with its context. The antigen remains unidentified. These data are taken from a study of CD8+CD57+ T cells in acquired aplastic anemia. Study information: DNA from sorted CD4+ and CD8+ cells averaged approximately 2.9 ug. Healthy-donor CD4+ cells averaged approximately 10 million reads.

General study points: A set of some 28 CD8+ CDR3 sequences was shared between patients and controls, and these sequences appeared highly expressed in patients. Patients and controls had CD8+ Simpson's diversity values that were not significantly distinct.

Using genomic DNA as the template, TCR beta VDJ and CDR3 profiling was carried out. TCRdb re-derived calls from the reads in MiXCR, one entry per CDR3 protein. The profile covers approximately 200,000 distinct CDR3 sequences, with around 60% appearing a single time and over 25% taken by the ten largest. Trimming shortened V by 6 bases and J by 7 bases, and 25 bases separated the two germline ends. CDR3 length: 17 residues. Germline CDR1 is SGHKS and CDR2 is YYEKEE (reference sequence). Sequenced: sorted CD4+, CD8+, or CD8+CD57+ T cells (not recorded which) from PBMCs. V usage is TRBV5-5 and J usage is TRBJ2-2, with D perhaps matching TRBD1 or TRBD2 (5 bases each). The origin of this receptor is a human donor in good health. CDR3 nucleotide sequence: TGTGCCAGCACCTCTCTACCGGGGACCCAGTCCGGCGGGGAGCTGTTTTTT. Protein: CASTSLPGTQSGGELFF.